The text below deals with one T cell receptor (beta chain). The data were taken from a study of blood T cell repertoires in COVID-19. Whole-study context: Collection of acute and convalescent COVID-19 samples took place in the United States, Italy and Spain. The cDNA or gDNA used as material had been derived from T cells, B-cell-depleted T cells, or PBMCs.

The authors' processing: Estimates of nucleated cell counts were drawn from the amplification of reference gene primers. Sequencing was performed with immunoSEQ multiplex PCR; in TCRdb, only in-frame clones are kept and a portion is missing. The D gene and trimming were derived from the DNA, and the V and J assignments and clone size from that table. The sample has around 260,000 clones; around 88% are singletons. V trimming: 5 bases; J trimming: 2 bases; junction bases outside the gene matches: 6. CDR3 size: 17 residues. CDR1 and CDR2 from the germline V gene are LNHDA and SQIVND (reference sequence).

This TCR came from a man aged 25-40 years with active or convalescent COVID-19. The chain is built from TRBV19 and TRBJ2-2; TRBD2 agrees at 12 bases. Sequences were obtained from peripheral blood. In nucleotides, the CDR3 is TGTGCCAGTAGTTTGACTAGCGGGGGACCCAACACCGGGGAGCTGTTTTTT. Amino acids: CASSLTSGGPNTGELFF.